The 30 T cell receptor beta chains reported below all come from one sample, sequenced in a study of low-dose radiotherapy and immunotherapy resistance in tumors. Indicated time point: before trial treatment. TRAV- and TRBV-specific primers were used for first-strand cDNA, which covered alpha and beta chains. TCR amplification involved about 18 PCR cycles with a constant-region primer and V-primer adapter. Each CDR3 protein gets one entry after TCRdb re-called the reads with MiXCR. The sample shows tens of thousands of distinct CDR3 sequences, around 9.2% of them seen only once. The input for sequencing was PBMCs, taken before treatment. These receptors were taken from a male donor with prostate cancer.

The table lists this clonotype with many counts. This sequence joins TRBV7-2 and TRBJ1-2; D call uncertain. The germline CDR1 and CDR2 sequences are SGHTA and FQGNSA. Trimming stripped 7 bases from V and 8 bases from J, with 17 bases between. The length of the CDR3 is 13 residues. CDR3 nucleotides: TGTGCCAGCAAAGACATCCCGGATGGAGGCTACACCTTC. The encoded protein is CASKDIPDGGYTF.

This clonotype has a count of ten or more. The chain has TRBV6-6 and TRBJ1-1, with D hard to call. The V and J ends lost 2 bases and 1 base respectively, with 8 bases between them. The germline CDR1 and CDR2 sequences are MNHNY and SVGAGI (reference sequence). The CDR3 consists of 14 residues. CDR3 in amino acids: CASSYTDKNTEAFF. The CDR3 DNA reads as TGTGCCAGCAGTTACACCGATAAGAACACTGAAGCTTTCTTT.

This clonotype showed up many times. The rearrangement joins TRBV7-3 to TRBJ2-3, with 7 bases that match TRBD2. The J segment lost 3 bases and the V segment lost 0 bases, leaving 9 bases of the junction unmatched. This CDR3 spans 17 amino acids. CDR1 is SGHTA and CDR2 is FQGTGA in the germline V gene. This CDR3 reads CASSLTAGVGGTDTQYF. The CDR3 DNA sequence: TGTGCCAGCAGCTTAACGGCGGGAGTGGGAGGTACAGATACGCAGTATTTT. The full variable domain, rest sourced from reference TRBV7-3 and TRBJ2-3, is GAGVSQTPSNKVTEKGKYVELRCDPISGHTALYWYRQSLGQGPEFLIYFQGTGAADDSGLPNDRFFAVRPEGSVSTLKIQRTERGDSAVYLCASSLTAGVGGTDTQYFGPGTRLTVL.

The table lists this clonotype with many counts. The rearrangement uses TRBV28 and TRBJ2-2, with 7 nucleotides matching TRBD1. The ends lost 6 bases at V and 4 bases at J; junction bases unmatched: 8. The germline CDR1 and CDR2 sequences are MDHEN and SYDVKM. The CDR3 is 15 amino acids. Here the CDR3 reads CASRPGTDSTGELFF. The CDR3 DNA reads TGTGCCAGCAGACCCGGGACAGACTCCACCGGGGAGCTGTTTTTT. The whole variable domain, remainder taken from reference TRBV28 and TRBJ2-2, is DVKVTQSSRYLVKRTGEKVFLECVQDMDHENMFWYRQDPGLGLRLIYFSYDVKMKEKGDIPEGYSVSREKKERFSLILESASTNQTSMYLCASRPGTDSTGELFFGEGSRLTVL.

This clonotype was seen many times. V gene TRBV29-1 combines with J gene TRBJ2-2; 9 bases fit TRBD1. CDR1 is SQVTM and CDR2 is ANQGSEA in the germline V gene. V lost 3 bases, J lost 4 bases, and 6 bases stayed unmatched. The CDR3 spans 15 residues. The CDR3 spells CSVEVRQGVTGELFF. In nucleotides, the CDR3 is TGCAGCGTTGAGGTTAGACAGGGGGTCACCGGGGAGCTGTTTTTT.

This clonotype was observed at least ten times. This chain connects TRBV5-1 to TRBJ1-1; 9 bases are shared with TRBD1. The CDR3 has 16 residues. J was trimmed by 2 bases and V by 2 bases; bases with no gene match: 7. Per the germline V gene, CDR1 is SGHRS and CDR2 is YFSETQ. Here the CDR3 reads CASSLDDRGINTEAFF. DNA for the CDR3: TGCGCCAGCAGCTTAGACGACAGGGGGATCAACACTGAAGCTTTCTTT.

This clonotype was recorded many times. The chain is built from TRBV5-6 and TRBJ2-1; TRBD2 agrees at 11 bases. V was pared by 4 bases and J by 5 bases, with 11 bases of the junction left unmatched. This CDR3 region has 17 residues. Germline CDR1 reads SGHDT; CDR2 reads YYEEEE. Here the CDR3 reads CASSDPGLAASHNEQFF. The CDR3 region has the DNA TGTGCCAGCAGCGATCCGGGACTAGCGGCCTCGCACAATGAGCAGTTCTTC.

This clonotype was seen a handful of times. The rearrangement joins TRBV6-1 to TRBJ1-5; D unclear. The germline CDR1 and CDR2 sequences are MNHNS and SASEGT. This CDR3 is 13 amino acids long. V lost 10 bases and J lost 2, with 12 bases in between. The CDR3 loop is CAIAKGGNQPQHF. CDR3 coding DNA: TGTGCCATCGCGAAGGGTGGCAATCAGCCCCAGCATTTT.

The rearrangement links TRBV7-9 to TRBJ2-5; a weak D match, TRBD1 (5 bases). The germline gives CDR1 SEHNR, CDR2 FQNEAQ (reference sequence). The ends were cut back, 5 bases at V and 4 bases at J, with 11 bases in the middle. This CDR3 has 13 amino acids. In DNA form, the CDR3 reads TGTGCCAGCAGCCCACAGGCTCCAGAGACCCAGTACTTC. Encoded protein: CASSPQAPETQYF.

The sample holds many counts of this clonotype. The rearrangement joins TRBV10-3 to TRBJ2-1; 9 bases align to TRBD2. There are 16 residues in the CDR3. The germline V gene has CDR1 ENHRY and CDR2 SYGVKD. J was trimmed by 0 bases and V by 4 bases; bases with no gene match: 4. CDR3 sequence reads: CAISGGTSRSYNEQFF. The CDR3 region has the DNA TGTGCCATCAGTGGGGGGACTAGCCGCTCCTACAATGAGCAGTTCTTC.

This sequence joins TRBV5-1 and TRBJ2-3, with unresolved D. Trimming removed 3 bases from V and 2 bases from J, with 7 bases in between. CDR3 length equals 13 residues. CDR1 SGHRS and CDR2 YFSETQ come from the germline V gene. This chain's CDR3 is CASSSVNTDTQYF. The CDR3 DNA sequence: TGCGCCAGCAGCTCGGTTAACACAGATACGCAGTATTTT.

This clonotype was detected many times. The rearrangement uses TRBV9 and TRBJ2-2; D may be TRBD1 (6 bases). The germline V and J ends were trimmed by 0 bases and 3 bases, with 9 bases remaining between them. The length of the CDR3 is 15 residues. CDR1 is SGDLS and CDR2 is YYNGEE in the germline V gene. CDR3 sequence reads: CASSVGPGDTGELFF. CDR3 nucleotides: TGTGCCAGCAGCGTAGGACCAGGGGACACCGGGGAGCTGTTTTTT.

This clonotype was counted ten times or more. The genes are TRBV5-4 and TRBJ2-7, with TRBD2 identical over 9 bases. In germline, CDR1 is SGHNT, CDR2 YYREEE (reference sequence). CDR3 length: 16 amino acids. V shed 0 bases, J shed 4 bases, and the junction held 8 bases outside the gene matches. The CDR3 DNA follows: TGTGCCAGCAGCTTGGGGTCTAGCGGGATCAATTACGAGCAGTACTTC. Translated, it gives CASSLGSSGINYEQYF.

In its sample, this clonotype was seen many times. The V and J genes are TRBV28 and TRBJ1-3; no clear D. The CDR3 totals 12 residues. Germline-derived CDR1 and CDR2 are MDHEN and SYDVKM. Trimming took 6 bases from V and 5 from J, leaving 8 bases between them. CDR3 loop: CASRGGRNTIYF. In DNA, the CDR3 is TGTGCCAGCAGGGGCGGACGAAACACCATATATTTT.

This clonotype was detected ten times or more. The chain uses TRBV20-1 and TRBJ2-1; TRBD2 matches 9 bases. The CDR3 is made up of 16 amino acids. The germline V gene encodes CDR1 DFQATT and CDR2 SNEGSKA (reference sequence). Losses at the gene ends were 1 base for V and 1 base for J; bases not matched to a gene: 5. CDR3: CSARVTSGPSYNEQFF. The CDR3 nucleotides are TGCAGTGCTAGAGTTACTAGCGGGCCGTCCTACAATGAGCAGTTCTTC.

The sample holds many counts of this clonotype. V and J are TRBV3-1 and TRBJ1-2, with D unclear. The CDR3 spans 12 residues. V shed 0 bases and J shed 12 bases, with 11 bases lying between them. Germline V gene data show CDR1 as LGHDT and CDR2 as YNNKEL (reference sequence). DNA for the CDR3: TGTGCCAGCAGCCAAGAAGGACTTTCCCACACCTTC. The encoded protein is CASSQEGLSHTF.

This clonotype showed up many times. The chain recombines TRBV29-1 with TRBJ1-2; a possible D gene is TRBD1 (5 bases). The CDR3 length is 13 residues. Trimming removed 3 bases from V and 8 bases from J, with 16 bases in between. CDR1 is SQVTM and CDR2 is ANQGSEA in the germline V gene. DNA for the CDR3: TGCAGCGTTGACAAACGGCGGACATGGGGCTACACCTTC. Its protein is CSVDKRRTWGYTF.

This clonotype was seen at least ten times. The V and J genes are TRBV6-2 or TRBV6-3 and TRBJ2-3; D unresolved. The CDR3 extends over 13 amino acids. Germline CDR1 and CDR2: MNHEY and SVGEGT. V lost 0 bases to trimming and J lost 4 bases, with 5 bases between them. As DNA, the CDR3 is TGTGCCAGCAGTTACTCTCCCGCAGATACGCAGTATTTT. Protein: CASSYSPADTQYF.

Ten or more counts support this clonotype. The chain is built from TRBV7-6 and TRBJ2-1, with 9 bases lining up with TRBD1. Germline CDR1 reads SGHVS; CDR2 reads FNYEAQ. The CDR3 is 16 residues long. J lost 3 bases, V lost 5 bases, and 8 bases had no gene match. CDR3 sequence reads: CASSRTGTGIYNEQFF. Written as DNA, the CDR3 is TGTGCCAGCAGCCGTACCGGGACAGGGATCTACAATGAGCAGTTCTTC.

To note about this clonotype: This likely reflects a read error, since a far larger clone is one base away. DNA of the CDR3: TGTGCCACCAGCACTGTACAGGGGCGAGAGCAGTTCTTC. Residues: CATSTVQGREQFF. This chain connects TRBV15 to TRBJ2-1; the match to TRBD1 covers 7 bases. The CDR3 contains 13 residues. Unmatched junction bases numbered 7, after V lost 4 bases and J lost 10 bases. CDR1 LNHNV and CDR2 YYDKDF come from the germline V gene (reference sequence).

This clonotype was seen repeatedly, ten times or more. The rearrangement uses TRBV20-1 and TRBJ2-1; the D is unclear. This CDR3 spans 14 amino acids. Germline-derived CDR1 and CDR2 are DFQATT and SNEGSKA (reference sequence). V was clipped by 6 bases and J by 0 bases, with 12 bases between them. The CDR3 is CSAPMPISYNEQFF. The CDR3 DNA follows: TGCAGTGCCCCAATGCCAATCTCCTACAATGAGCAGTTCTTC.

This clonotype has a count of ten or more. The V and J genes are TRBV4-1 and TRBJ2-5; D is unresolved. The length of the CDR3 is 14 residues. CDR1 and CDR2 from the germline V gene are MGHRA and YSYEKL. V lost 0 bases, J lost 2 bases, and 7 bases lay in between. For the CDR3, the DNA is TGCGCCAGCAGCCAAGATACCCCACAAGAGACCCAGTACTTC. It translates to CASSQDTPQETQYF.

This clonotype was picked up many times. V usage is TRBV28 and J usage is TRBJ1-6; the D gene is possibly TRBD1 (6 bases). Trimming pared 6 bases from V and 9 bases from J, leaving 18 bases between. The CDR3 is made up of 15 amino acids. From germline, CDR1 is MDHEN and CDR2 SYDVKM. Written as DNA, the CDR3 is TGTGCCAGCAGGAAACAGGGAATCGCCAGTTCACCCCTCCACTTT. Translation: CASRKQGIASSPLHF.

This chain uses TRBV19 with TRBJ2-5; tentatively, D is TRBD1 (7 bases). The CDR3 length is 13 residues. Looked up from germline, CDR1 is LNHDA and CDR2 is SQIVND (reference sequence). V dropped 6 bases and J dropped 2 bases, with 10 bases sitting between them. The CDR3 loop is CASRRGQQETQYF. DNA for the CDR3: TGTGCCAGTAGGCGGGGACAGCAAGAGACCCAGTACTTC.

This clonotype was seen at least ten times. The chain links TRBV20-1 to TRBJ2-1, with D possibly matching TRBD2 (5 bases). Trimming removed 2 bases at V and 11 bases at J, with 25 bases between. CDR3 size: 16 residues. The germline CDR1 and CDR2 sequences are DFQATT and SNEGSKA (reference sequence). The CDR3 DNA follows: TGCAGTGCTAGAATTATCGGCGAATCTAAAGGGAGCCAGCAGTTCTTC. Protein product: CSARIIGESKGSQQFF.

This clonotype was picked up many times. This sequence joins TRBV4-3 and TRBJ2-5; D unresolved. The CDR3 consists of 15 residues. CDR1 is LGHNA, CDR2 YSLEER, per germline. V was cut by 0 bases and J by 5 bases, with 13 bases left in between. CDR3 sequence reads: CASSQDPWAVETQYF. The CDR3 bases are TGCGCCAGCAGCCAAGACCCGTGGGCTGTGGAGACCCAGTACTTC.

This clonotype showed up many times. The chain recombines TRBV6-1 with TRBJ2-3, with 10 nucleotides matching TRBD1. The CDR3 is made up of 15 amino acids. J lost 2 bases, V lost 4 bases, and 3 bases had no gene match. The germline CDR1 and CDR2 sequences are MNHNS and SASEGT. The CDR3 DNA follows: TGTGCCAGCAGTGCGGGGACAGGGGTCACAGATACGCAGTATTTT. This sequence encodes CASSAGTGVTDTQYF.

This clonotype was seen at least ten times. The chain joins TRBV6-5 to TRBJ1-2; 9 bases match TRBD1. Germline CDR1 MNHEY, CDR2 SVGAGI. The CDR3 extends over 12 amino acids. V was pared by 6 bases and J by 8 bases, with 4 bases of the junction left unmatched. CDR3 DNA sequence: TGTGCCAGCAGGGGGACAGGGAGCGGCTACACCTTC. Translation: CASRGTGSGYTF.

This clonotype was counted ten times or more. The chain is built from TRBV4-1 and TRBJ2-1; 7 bases line up with TRBD2. The germline gives CDR1 MGHRA, CDR2 YSYEKL. The V segment lost 1 base and the J segment 0 bases; nucleotides outside the gene matches: 3. The CDR3 is 16 amino acids. For the CDR3, the DNA is TGCGCCAGCAGCCAAGTTAGCGGGTCCTCCTACAATGAGCAGTTCTTC. Translation gives CASSQVSGSSYNEQFF.

On this clonotype itself: A far larger clone is off by one base, so a read error is likely. This chain connects TRBV2 to TRBJ2-7, with a weak D call TRBD2 (7 bases). CDR3 length: 13 residues. The V and J ends lost 6 bases and 6 bases respectively, with 15 bases between them. Germline V gene lookup returns CDR1 SNHLY and CDR2 FYNNEI. CDR3 sequence (DNA): TGTGCCAGCAGGGCGCTGGGGGGGGCCGAGCAGTACTTC. Its translation: CASRALGGAEQYF.